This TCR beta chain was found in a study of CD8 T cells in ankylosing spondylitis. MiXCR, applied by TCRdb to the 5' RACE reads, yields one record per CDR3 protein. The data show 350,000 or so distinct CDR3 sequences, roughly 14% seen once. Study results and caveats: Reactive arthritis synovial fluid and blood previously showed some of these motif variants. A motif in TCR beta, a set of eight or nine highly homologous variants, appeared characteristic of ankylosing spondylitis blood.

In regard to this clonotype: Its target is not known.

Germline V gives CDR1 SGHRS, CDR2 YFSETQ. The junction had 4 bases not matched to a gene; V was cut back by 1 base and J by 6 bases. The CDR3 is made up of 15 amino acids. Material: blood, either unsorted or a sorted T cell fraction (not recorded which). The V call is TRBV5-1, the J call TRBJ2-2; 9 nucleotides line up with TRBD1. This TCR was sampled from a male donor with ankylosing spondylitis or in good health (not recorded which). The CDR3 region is CASSLSTGGAGELFF. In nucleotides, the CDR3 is TGCGCCAGCAGCTTGTCGACAGGGGGGGCCGGGGAGCTGTTTTTT.